This T cell receptor (beta chain) is drawn from a study of PD-1 blockade in classical Hodgkin lymphoma. Study-level results: Newly diagnosed patients were said to have less baseline TCR diversity than healthy donors did. Complete responders' baseline diversity resembled that of newly diagnosed patients. The CD4+ diversity rise by C4D1 was clearest in complete responders.

Comments on this clone: What it binds is not known.

This sample's time point: cycle 4 day 1 (C4D1), after about 6 weeks of nivolumab. In every patient, relapse followed autologous stem cell transplantation, while exposure to brentuximab vedotin differed. Generated by immunoSEQ multiplex PCR, the TCRdb table keeps only in-frame clones and is missing some. The repertoire includes roughly 100,000 clones, approximately 94% of them detected once, and roughly 2% sits in the top ten. The sequencing here drew on peripheral blood mononuclear cells (PBMCs), taken before the fourth cycle of nivolumab. The sequence was collected from a human donor with classical Hodgkin lymphoma.

This CDR3 reads CASSPSRPGGRRNNEQFF. The CDR3 DNA is TGTGCCAGCAGCCCAAGTCGCCCTGGCGGGAGGAGGAACAATGAGCAGTTCTTC. The chain couples TRBV7-7 to TRBJ2-1; 8 bases line up with TRBD2. This CDR3 spans 18 amino acids. Trimming cost V 5 bases and J 5 bases; bases outside gene matches: 17. The germline CDR1 and CDR2 sequences are SSHAT and FNYEAQ (reference sequence).